A selection of T cell receptor beta chains follows, all from one sample in a study of human T cells and chemical hapten exposure. TCRdb re-derived calls from the RACE reads in MiXCR, one entry per CDR3 protein. The sample contains about 82,000 distinct CDR3 sequences, around 10% of which appear only once. The sample here was whole blood, taken in connection with sensitization to the hapten diphenylcyclopropenone (DPC). The receptors were sampled from a woman aged 45-65 years with alopecia areata. Some clones in this sample may be carry-over from other donors' samples. The CDR3 runs from the conserved cysteine through the conserved F or W. A D gene is named only where the DNA matches it firmly. Expanded clones get a size class; other rows say once, few or many, or leave the size out.

j_call v_call d_call clone_size cdr3_aa cdr3_nt
TRBJ2-5 TRBV5-6 - few CASSLTSGGETQYF TGTGCCAGCAGCTTGACTAGTGGCGGGGAGACCCAGTACTTC
TRBJ1-2 TRBV4-3 TRBD1 many CASSQGVTGGAYGYTF TGCGCCAGCAGCCAAGGAGTGACAGGGGGCGCCTATGGCTACACCTTC
TRBJ1-3 TRBV5-1 - many CASSPGHSASSGNTIYF TGCGCCAGCAGCCCAGGACACTCCGCGAGCTCTGGAAACACCATATATTTT
TRBJ1-4 TRBV6-4 - few CASSATASTNEKLFF TGTGCCAGCAGTGCAACAGCCTCAACTAATGAAAAACTGTTTTTT
TRBJ2-2 TRBV5-1 TRBD1 - CASSFQGDTGELFF TGCGCCAGCAGCTTCCAGGGGGACACCGGGGAGCTGTTTTTT
TRBJ1-1 TRBV20-1 - - CSAQRRQARNTEAFF TGCAGTGCTCAACGCAGACAGGCGAGGAACACTGAAGCTTTCTTT
TRBJ1-1 TRBV2 - - CASSEFTGITEAFF TGTGCCAGCAGTGAATTTACGGGAATCACTGAAGCTTTCTTT
TRBJ2-1 TRBV7-9 - many CASSTRGGGRTYNEQFF TGTGCCAGCAGCACTCGAGGTGGAGGGCGGACTTACAATGAGCAGTTCTTC
TRBJ2-1 TRBV29-1 TRBD2 few CSVEERGAPSNEQFF TGCAGCGTTGAAGAGCGGGGGGCCCCGAGCAATGAGCAGTTCTTC
TRBJ1-4 TRBV7-2 - many CASSPLPLSREKLFF TGTGCCAGCAGCCCCCTTCCCCTATCGCGTGAAAAACTGTTTTTT
TRBJ2-1 TRBV7-2 TRBD1 many CASSLYHRDSYNEQFF TGTGCCAGCAGCTTATATCACCGGGACAGCTACAATGAGCAGTTCTTC
TRBJ2-5 TRBV27 TRBD2 - CASSSSGRQETQYF TGTGCCAGCAGTTCCAGCGGGAGGCAAGAGACCCAGTACTTC
TRBJ2-1 TRBV7-7 - few CASSFSYGNNEQFF TGTGCCAGCAGCTTCTCTTATGGGAACAATGAGCAGTTCTTC
TRBJ1-1 TRBV20-1 TRBD1 many CSAPTGSGNTEAFF TGCAGTGCTCCGACAGGGTCGGGGAACACTGAAGCTTTCTTT
TRBJ1-6 TRBV7-3 - - CASSPGREGSPLHF TGTGCCAGCAGCCCTGGCCGGGAGGGATCACCCCTCCACTTT
TRBJ1-2 TRBV9 - few CASSSDSNYGYTF TGTGCCAGCAGCTCTGATAGTAACTATGGCTACACCTTC
TRBJ2-1 TRBV7-6 TRBD2 few CASSLEIGGRGGNEQFF TGTGCCAGCAGCTTAGAGATCGGCGGGAGAGGAGGGAATGAGCAGTTCTTC
TRBJ2-7 TRBV18 TRBD2 many CASSPPGTSRYEQYF TGTGCCAGCTCACCACCTGGGACTAGCCGCTACGAGCAGTACTTC